Detailed here is one T cell receptor (beta chain). Its antigen is currently unknown. This entry is derived from a study of OX40 agonist ivuxolimab in advanced cancers. Study summary: The patients got ivuxolimab, which is an agonistic anti-OX40 (CD134) antibody. Across the patients, intravenous ivuxolimab was delivered every 2 weeks at 0.01 to 10 mg/kg.

Enrollment shut out patients with autoimmune disease history or systemic immunosuppression. Findings and caveats of the study: Expanded clones belonging to CD8+ T cells outnumbered, on average, those of CD4+.

CDR1 and CDR2 (germline): SGHRS, YFSETQ. V lost 0 bases, J lost 5 bases, and 10 bases stayed unmatched. There are 17 residues in the CDR3. TCRdb's copy holds only in-frame clones and misses some; the assay was immunoSEQ multiplex PCR. Seen here are 100,000 or so clones, around 91% observed once, and the top ten hold 0.15% to 0.2%. The receptor comes from an adult with an advanced solid tumor such as melanoma, head and neck, liver or kidney cancer. Material: CD4+ or CD8+ T cells sorted from blood, obtained in a trial of the OX40 agonist ivuxolimab. The V call is TRBV5-1, the J call TRBJ2-1; 8 bases agree with TRBD2. The DNA for the CDR3 is TGCGCCAGCAGCTTGGAGGTACTAGCGGTACCTAACAATGAGCAGTTCTTC. Translated, it gives CASSLEVLAVPNNEQFF.